These T cell receptor beta chains were read from a single sample in a study of blood T cell repertoires in COVID-19. Libraries were prepared by immunoSEQ multiplex PCR; TCRdb keeps only in-frame clonotypes and omits some of them. This table has about 250,000 clones, approximately 88% appearing once. Sequencing used peripheral blood. Receptors were obtained from a woman aged 30 to 39 with acute or convalescent COVID-19. Each CDR3 is given with its conserved first and last residue. The order of the fields is J gene, V gene, clone size, D gene, CDR3 protein, CDR3 DNA. A D gene is named only where the DNA matches it firmly. Expanded clones are given a class, and other clones once, few, many or no size at all.

TRBJ1-1	TRBV6-5	.	TRBD1	CASRIQGAGEAFF	TGTGCCAGCAGAATACAGGGGGCGGGAGAAGCTTTCTTT
TRBJ2-1	TRBV10-3	.	TRBD2	CAISEQAGDYNEQFF	TGTGCCATCAGTGAACAAGCGGGAGATTACAATGAGCAGTTCTTC
TRBJ2-7	TRBV4-3	.	.	CASSQISHSSYEQYF	TGCGCCAGCAGCCAAATATCTCATAGCTCCTACGAGCAGTACTTC
TRBJ1-5	TRBV9	.	.	CASSVGSAGQPQHF	TGTGCCAGCAGCGTAGGGAGTGCTGGTCAGCCCCAGCATTTT
TRBJ1-2	TRBV9	.	TRBD1	CASSVRAGTGVVGYTF	TGTGCCAGCAGCGTGAGGGCCGGGACAGGGGTAGTGGGCTACACCTTC
TRBJ1-1	TRBV7-3	.	.	CASSRTWEREAFF	TGTGCCAGCAGCCGGACATGGGAAAGAGAAGCTTTCTTT
TRBJ2-1	TRBV7-2	.	TRBD1	CASSLVGTGNYNEQFF	TGTGCCAGCAGCTTAGTGGGGACAGGGAACTACAATGAGCAGTTCTTC
TRBJ1-1	TRBV9	few	.	CASSPSVNTEAFF	TGTGCCAGCAGCCCCAGCGTCAACACTGAAGCTTTCTTT
TRBJ1-6	TRBV6-6	.	TRBD1	CASSRPTPGTGYYNSPLHF	TGTGCCAGCAGCCGACCGACGCCCGGGACAGGCTATTATAATTCACCCCTCCACTTT
TRBJ2-3	TRBV6-6	.	.	CASSYGLALSTDTQYF	TGTGCCAGCAGTTACGGGTTAGCGCTTAGCACAGATACGCAGTATTTT
TRBJ1-5	TRBV4-1	once	.	CASSRVDSRDQPQHF	TGCGCCAGCAGCCGCGTTGATAGTCGAGATCAGCCCCAGCATTTT
TRBJ1-1	TRBV18	.	.	CASSPKNRAKDTEAFF	TGTGCCAGCTCACCGAAAAACAGGGCAAAGGACACGGAAGCTTTCTTT
TRBJ2-5	TRBV9	.	.	CASSGIRGETQYF	TGTGCCAGCAGCGGTATAAGGGGGGAGACCCAGTACTTC
TRBJ2-1	TRBV3-1/TRBV3-2	.	TRBD2	CASSQGGRGRNEQFF	TGTGCCAGCAGCCAAGGTGGGAGGGGTCGTAATGAGCAGTTCTTC
TRBJ2-3	TRBV10-3	.	TRBD2	CAISPGLAGTDTQYF	TGTGCCATCAGCCCGGGACTAGCGGGGACAGATACGCAGTATTTT
TRBJ2-2	TRBV4-2	.	.	CASTASTGELFF	TGTGCCAGCACTGCCAGCACCGGGGAGCTGTTTTTT
TRBJ2-7	TRBV5-5	few	.	CASLRDFFAYEQYF	TGTGCCAGCTTACGGGACTTCTTCGCCTACGAGCAGTACTTC
TRBJ2-7	TRBV3-1/TRBV3-2	.	TRBD2	CASRRASGSGEQYF	TGTGCCAGCAGGCGGGCTAGCGGGAGTGGCGAGCAGTACTTC
TRBJ1-5	TRBV6-2/TRBV6-3	.	TRBD1	CASSNTGALGNQPQHF	TGTGCCAGCAGTAACACAGGGGCGCTGGGCAATCAGCCCCAGCATTTT
TRBJ1-1	TRBV7-9	.	.	CASSLIVMNTEAFF	TGTGCCAGCAGCTTAATAGTCATGAACACTGAAGCTTTCTTT
TRBJ1-2	TRBV3-1/TRBV3-2	.	.	CASTYRQNYGYTF	TGTGCCAGCACCTACAGGCAGAACTATGGCTACACCTTC
TRBJ2-3	TRBV4-3	.	TRBD2	CASSQDETSFGTQYF	TGCGCCAGCAGCCAAGATGAGACTAGCTTCGGTACGCAGTATTTT
TRBJ2-4	TRBV7-2	few	TRBD1	CASSLDAAGGSKNIQYF	TGTGCCAGCAGCTTAGACGCGGCAGGGGGATCCAAAAACATTCAGTACTTC
TRBJ2-1	TRBV9	.	TRBD2	CASSVGRTSDYEQFF	TGTGCCAGCAGCGTAGGGAGGACTAGCGACTATGAGCAGTTCTTC
TRBJ2-1	TRBV7-9	.	TRBD1	CASSHRDRFNEQFF	TGTGCCAGCAGCCACCGGGACAGATTCAATGAGCAGTTCTTC
TRBJ2-2	TRBV4-1	once	TRBD2	CASSQDWAGGGTGELFF	TGCGCCAGCAGCCAAGATTGGGCGGGAGGGGGCACCGGGGAGCTGTTTTTT
TRBJ2-7	TRBV14	few	.	CASSSLGGRVNEQYF	TGTGCCAGCAGCTCCCTCGGGGGGCGGGTGAACGAGCAGTACTTC
TRBJ1-1	TRBV3-1/TRBV3-2	.	.	CASSQGWDTGAAFF	TGTGCCAGCAGCCAAGGGTGGGACACCGGGGCAGCTTTCTTT
TRBJ2-2	TRBV19	.	.	CASTPLGQRDTGELFF	TGTGCCAGTACCCCCTTGGGTCAGCGCGACACCGGGGAGCTGTTTTTT
TRBJ2-5	TRBV7-2	.	TRBD1	CASSFATGGETQYF	TGTGCCAGCAGCTTCGCAACAGGGGGAGAGACCCAGTACTTC
TRBJ2-7	TRBV19	once	TRBD2	CASSRGLATYEQYF	TGTGCCAGTAGTAGGGGACTAGCGACCTACGAGCAGTACTTC
TRBJ2-3	TRBV7-8	.	.	CASSLGRESGTDTQYF	TGTGCCAGCAGCTTAGGGAGGGAGTCCGGCACAGATACGCAGTATTTT
TRBJ1-4	TRBV11-3	.	TRBD1	CASSSRDSYNEKLFF	TGTGCCAGCAGCTCCCGGGACAGCTATAATGAAAAACTGTTTTTT
TRBJ1-1	TRBV9	.	TRBD1	CASSAQGLLNTEAFF	TGTGCCAGCAGCGCACAGGGGCTACTGAACACTGAAGCTTTCTTT